The clone carrying this T cell receptor beta chain was found once. A much larger clone differs from this one at a single base, so this may be a read error. These data belong to a study of tumor-infiltrating lymphocytes in primary liver carcinoma. Background on the study: Roughly 3.5 to 7.13 million productive TCRbeta reads came from each sample, comparable across tissue types.

Germline V lookup: CDR1 MNHNS, CDR2 SASEGT. This CDR3 comprises 12 residues. The source of the blood RNA was unsorted whole blood, and germline DNA was extracted as well. Starting from 500 ng of total RNA, TCR beta cDNA was produced with a primer in the constant region. Slightly modified ARM-PCR with three nested multiplex PCR rounds yielded TCR beta libraries. PCR rounds one and two used TRBV1-TRBV30 forward primers with a C-beta reverse primer for 10 cycles each. Each CDR3 protein is one row after TCRdb ran MiXCR on the multiplex PCR reads. Among some 180,000 distinct CDR3 sequences, about 60% were seen once, and the ten largest hold around 74%.

Sequences were obtained from peripheral blood. The rearrangement joins TRBV6-1 to TRBJ2-1, with D unclear. This receptor was identified in a man aged 40-49 years with primary liver carcinoma and hepatitis B virus infection. CDR3 protein: CASSETYNERFF. The CDR3 coding sequence is TGTGCCAGCAGTGAAACCTACAATGAGCGGTTCTTC.